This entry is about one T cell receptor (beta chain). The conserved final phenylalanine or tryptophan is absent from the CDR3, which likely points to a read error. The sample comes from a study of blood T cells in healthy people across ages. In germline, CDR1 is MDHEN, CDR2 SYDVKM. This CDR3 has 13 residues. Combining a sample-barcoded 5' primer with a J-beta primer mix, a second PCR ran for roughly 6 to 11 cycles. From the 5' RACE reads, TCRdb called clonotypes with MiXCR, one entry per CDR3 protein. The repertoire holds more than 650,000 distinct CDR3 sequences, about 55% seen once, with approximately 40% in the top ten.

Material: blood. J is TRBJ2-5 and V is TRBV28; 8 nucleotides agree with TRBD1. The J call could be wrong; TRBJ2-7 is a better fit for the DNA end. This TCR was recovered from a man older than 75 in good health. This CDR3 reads CASMSRGPYEQYL. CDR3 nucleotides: TGTGCCAGCATGAGCAGGGGGCCCTACGAGCAGTACTTA.